What follows are 2 T cell receptor beta chains derived from one specimen sequenced in a study of blood T cell repertoires in COVID-19 (dated by TCRdb to the early 2020s). Libraries were prepared through the immunoSEQ multiplex PCR assay. TCRdb holds this immuneACCESS table with in-frame rearrangements only. Some clones are missing; in checked studies, unresolved V genes explain under half, and the rest has no known cause. The table for this sample lists approximately 150,000 clones; 65% to 90% of them were counted only once. The ten largest clones take up 10% of the sample. The sample taken for sequencing was peripheral blood. These receptors were collected from a man in his 60s with active or convalescent COVID-19.

V gene TRBV5-1 combines with J gene TRBJ1-2, with 8 bases matching TRBD1. The J segment lost 7 bases and the V segment lost 4 bases, leaving 6 bases of the junction unmatched. The CDR3 extends over 13 amino acids. The V gene's germline CDR1 is SGHRS and CDR2 YFSETQ. The CDR3 bases are TGCGCCAGCAGCCAAGGACAGGGAGGTGGCTACACCTTC. This codes for CASSQGQGGGYTF.

This clone has a single count. V and J are TRBV4-1 and TRBJ2-5; D not certain. V was trimmed by 4 bases and J by 5 bases, leaving 17 bases between them. Germline V lookup: CDR1 MGHRA, CDR2 YSYEKL. The CDR3 is 15 amino acids. Here the CDR3 reads CASSPGLANSETQYF. The CDR3 nucleotides are TGCGCCAGCAGCCCCGGTTTAGCCAACTCGGAGACCCAGTACTTC.